The rows below give T cell receptor beta chains drawn from one sample of a study of vaccination and CD4 T cells after COVID-19. What these receptors recognize is not known. TCRdb reanalysed the PCR reads using MiXCR and keeps one entry per CDR3 protein. Counted here are more than 3,500 distinct CDR3 sequences, around two fifths occurring once; the ten biggest clones make up approximately 23%. The sequenced material came from CD4+ T cells from blood, cultured in vitro. The source is a human donor who had recovered from COVID-19. CDR3s include the opening cysteine and the closing phenylalanine or tryptophan. Fields, in order: J gene, V gene, clone size, D gene, CDR3 protein, CDR3 DNA. The D gene is left open where the match is weak. The size entry is marked missing in some rows and otherwise reads once, few, many or a size class.

j_call: TRBJ2-3; v_call: TRBV20-1; clone_size: few; d_call: .; cdr3_aa: CSASKVYRSDTQYF; cdr3_nt: TGCAGTGCTAGTAAGGTCTATAGGTCAGATACGCAGTATTTT
j_call: TRBJ2-5; v_call: TRBV20-1; clone_size: few; d_call: .; cdr3_aa: CSASEGILETQYF; cdr3_nt: TGCAGTGCTAGTGAGGGAATTTTGGAGACCCAGTACTTC
j_call: TRBJ1-6; v_call: TRBV6-1; clone_size: .; d_call: .; cdr3_aa: CASSVRVLARNSPLHF; cdr3_nt: TGTGCCAGCAGTGTCCGAGTATTGGCGCGAAATTCACCCCTCCACTTT
j_call: TRBJ1-2; v_call: TRBV20-1; clone_size: .; d_call: .; cdr3_aa: CSARDGAGYTF; cdr3_nt: TGCAGTGCTAGAGATGGAGCTGGCTACACCTTC
j_call: TRBJ1-5; v_call: TRBV21-1; clone_size: few; d_call: .; cdr3_aa: CASSTFKGTVAQPQHF; cdr3_nt: TGTGCCAGCAGCACTTTTAAGGGTACGGTTGCTCAGCCCCAGCATTTT
j_call: TRBJ1-1; v_call: TRBV6-1; clone_size: .; d_call: .; cdr3_aa: CASSGWGNTEAFF; cdr3_nt: TGTGCCAGCAGTGGTTGGGGGAACACTGAAGCTTTCTTT
j_call: TRBJ2-7; v_call: TRBV27; clone_size: .; d_call: TRBD2; cdr3_aa: CASSSPTSGRAQYF; cdr3_nt: TGTGCCAGCAGTTCCCCGACTAGCGGGAGGGCCCAGTACTTC
j_call: TRBJ2-1; v_call: TRBV20-1; clone_size: once; d_call: .; cdr3_aa: CSALGYNEQFF; cdr3_nt: TGCAGTGCTCTTGGGTACAATGAGCAGTTCTTC
j_call: TRBJ1-1; v_call: TRBV6-2/TRBV6-3; clone_size: once; d_call: .; cdr3_aa: CASSFSTQVNTEAFF; cdr3_nt: TGTGCCAGCAGTTTCTCCACACAGGTGAACACTGAAGCTTTCTTT
j_call: TRBJ1-1; v_call: TRBV7-2; clone_size: few; d_call: TRBD1; cdr3_aa: CASSLVGQGITEAFF; cdr3_nt: TGTGCCAGCAGCTTAGTGGGACAGGGTATCACTGAAGCTTTCTTT
j_call: TRBJ2-7; v_call: TRBV20-1; clone_size: few; d_call: .; cdr3_aa: CSAIQRTRAYEQYF; cdr3_nt: TGCAGTGCTATTCAACGGACCAGAGCCTACGAGCAGTACTTC
j_call: TRBJ1-1; v_call: TRBV20-1; clone_size: .; d_call: TRBD1; cdr3_aa: CSARRGTGGLAFF; cdr3_nt: TGCAGTGCTAGGAGGGGGACAGGGGGACTAGCTTTCTTT
j_call: TRBJ2-7; v_call: TRBV19; clone_size: few; d_call: .; cdr3_aa: CASSIRGVDEQYF; cdr3_nt: TGTGCCAGTAGTATAAGGGGGGTTGACGAGCAGTACTTC
j_call: TRBJ2-3; v_call: TRBV15; clone_size: once; d_call: .; cdr3_aa: CATSRERGTDTQYF; cdr3_nt: TGTGCCACCAGCAGAGAGCGGGGCACAGATACGCAGTATTTT
j_call: TRBJ1-2; v_call: TRBV6-5; clone_size: .; d_call: .; cdr3_aa: CASSYSKGGRGIRYTF; cdr3_nt: TGTGCCAGCAGTTACTCGAAGGGTGGCAGGGGAATACGCTACACCTTC
j_call: TRBJ1-2; v_call: TRBV6-1; clone_size: few; d_call: .; cdr3_aa: CASSEVNPRSPYGYTF; cdr3_nt: TGTGCCAGCAGTGAAGTAAACCCCCGCTCCCCCTATGGCTACACCTTC
j_call: TRBJ2-1; v_call: TRBV24-1; clone_size: .; d_call: .; cdr3_aa: CATSDSPWAATRYLGEQFF; cdr3_nt: TGTGCCACCAGTGATTCCCCTTGGGCAGCGACCCGTTATCTAGGCGAGCAGTTCTTC
j_call: TRBJ1-1; v_call: TRBV20-1; clone_size: few; d_call: TRBD1; cdr3_aa: CSALRQGTAFF; cdr3_nt: TGCAGTGCCCTTAGACAGGGCACAGCTTTCTTT
j_call: TRBJ2-5; v_call: TRBV5-4; clone_size: .; d_call: .; cdr3_aa: CASSLGGTKETQYF; cdr3_nt: TGTGCCAGCAGCTTAGGGGGAACGAAAGAGACCCAGTACTTC
j_call: TRBJ1-2; v_call: TRBV19; clone_size: few; d_call: .; cdr3_aa: CASNTLNPSGYTF; cdr3_nt: TGTGCCAGTAATACGCTAAATCCTAGCGGCTACACCTTC
j_call: TRBJ2-3; v_call: TRBV20-1; clone_size: large; d_call: .; cdr3_aa: CSANGRDSGAPDTQYF; cdr3_nt: TGCAGTGCTAACGGAAGGGACTCTGGGGCCCCAGATACGCAGTATTTT
j_call: TRBJ2-3; v_call: TRBV4-1; clone_size: .; d_call: TRBD2; cdr3_aa: CASSQDGPYSGRGLSTDTQYF; cdr3_nt: TGCGCCAGCAGCCAAGATGGTCCCTATAGCGGGAGGGGATTAAGCACAGATACGCAGTATTTT
j_call: TRBJ1-4; v_call: TRBV5-8; clone_size: .; d_call: .; cdr3_aa: CASSLGSSGYEKLFF; cdr3_nt: TGTGCCAGCAGCTTGGGTTCAAGTGGTTACGAAAAACTGTTTTTT
j_call: TRBJ2-1; v_call: TRBV11-3; clone_size: .; d_call: .; cdr3_aa: CASSNLASGNEQFF; cdr3_nt: TGTGCCAGCAGCAACCTAGCGTCGGGCAATGAGCAGTTCTTC
j_call: TRBJ2-1; v_call: TRBV27; clone_size: .; d_call: .; cdr3_aa: CASSYYDSHGSYNEQFF; cdr3_nt: TGTGCCAGCAGTTATTATGACTCCCACGGCTCCTACAATGAGCAGTTCTTC
j_call: TRBJ1-3; v_call: TRBV6-1; clone_size: .; d_call: .; cdr3_aa: CASREQSSGNTIYF; cdr3_nt: TGTGCCAGCAGGGAACAGAGCTCTGGAAACACCATATATTTT
j_call: TRBJ2-7; v_call: TRBV5-1; clone_size: .; d_call: TRBD2; cdr3_aa: CASSLVTSGNYEQYF; cdr3_nt: TGCGCCAGCAGCTTGGTCACTAGCGGGAACTACGAGCAGTACTTC
j_call: TRBJ1-5; v_call: TRBV2; clone_size: .; d_call: .; cdr3_aa: CASSKDRHGNQPQHF; cdr3_nt: TGTGCCAGCAGTAAAGACAGACACGGCAATCAGCCCCAGCATTTT
j_call: TRBJ2-3; v_call: TRBV7-8; clone_size: .; d_call: TRBD2; cdr3_aa: CASSLARFGTRKFTDTQYF; cdr3_nt: TGTGCCAGCAGCTTAGCCCGCTTCGGGACTAGAAAATTCACAGATACGCAGTATTTT
j_call: TRBJ2-1; v_call: TRBV20-1; clone_size: .; d_call: TRBD2; cdr3_aa: CSATSITTSGRYNEQFF; cdr3_nt: TGCAGTGCTACCTCGATAACGACTAGCGGGAGATACAATGAGCAGTTCTTC